The 30 T cell receptor beta chains below were found in one sample sequenced in a study of T cells in Graves' hyperthyroidism and ophthalmopathy. Amplification of TCR beta CDR3 regions was performed using RNA transcripts as template. An initial round of RT-PCR targeting the TCR CDR3 relied on the HTBI primer set. TCRdb reprocessed the multiplex PCR reads with MiXCR, giving one entry per CDR3 protein. The sample comprises around 340,000 distinct CDR3 sequences, around 20% of which are singletons, and under 55% rests with the top ten. The sample was blood. These receptors were taken from a woman between 50 and 59 years old with Graves' hyperthyroidism.

In its sample, this clonotype was seen many times. The rearrangement links TRBV5-5 to TRBJ2-3, with unresolved D. V lost 5 bases and J 4 bases, leaving 8 bases between the germline ends. The CDR3 sequence is 12 residues long. The germline gives CDR1 SGHKS, CDR2 YYEKEE (reference sequence). In DNA form, the CDR3 reads TGTGCCAGCAGTCTAGAGCCAGATACGCAGTATTTT. It encodes CASSLEPDTQYF.

This clonotype came up many times. This chain's CDR3 is CASPIEGQGDAFF. CDR3 sequence (DNA): TGTGCCAGTCCGATAGAGGGACAGGGGGATGCTTTCTTT. The genes are TRBV11-2 and TRBJ1-1, with 11 bases that match TRBD1. J gave up 11 bases and V 9 bases, and 11 bases lay outside the gene matches. The CDR3 runs to 13 residues. Per germline, CDR1 SGHAT and CDR2 FQNNGV.

This clonotype was recorded a few times. V and J are TRBV5-1 and TRBJ1-1; D unresolved. Germline-derived CDR1 and CDR2 are SGHRS and YFSETQ. Trimming removed 4 bases at V and 3 bases at J, with 10 bases between. The CDR3 length is 13 residues. CDR3 DNA sequence: TGCGCCAGCAGCCAAAACATGGACACTGAAGCTTTCTTT. Translated: CASSQNMDTEAFF. The full variable domain, in which reference TRBV5-1 and TRBJ1-1 provide the parts outside the CDR3, is KAGVTQTPRYLIKTRGQQVTLSCSPISGHRSVSWYQQTPGQGLQFLFEYFSETQRNKGNFPGRFSGRQFSNSRSEMNVSTLELGDSALYLCASSQNMDTEAFFGQGTRLTVV.

In this sample, this clonotype turned up many times. V usage is TRBV7-2 and J usage is TRBJ2-1, with TRBD2 matching 10 bases. There are 14 residues in the CDR3. V shed 5 bases and J 6 bases; nucleotides not matched to a gene: 4. Germline assignment: CDR1 SGHTA and CDR2 FQGNSA. The CDR3 spells CASSEAGGPNEQFF. In DNA form, the CDR3 reads TGTGCCAGCAGCGAAGCGGGAGGGCCCAATGAGCAGTTCTTC. The variable domain in full, completed from reference TRBV7-2 and TRBJ2-1, reads GAGVSQSPSNKVTEKGKDVELRCDPISGHTALYWYRQSLGQGLEFLIYFQGNSAPDKSGLPSDRFSAERTGGSVSTLTIQRTQQEDSAVYLCASSEAGGPNEQFFGPGTRLTVL.

This clonotype was found many times. The chain has TRBV6-1 and TRBJ1-2, with a tentative D call TRBD1 (5 bases). Germline V gives CDR1 MNHNS, CDR2 SASEGT. V was pared by 4 bases and J by 3 bases, with 12 bases between. The length of the CDR3 is 14 residues. CDR3 nucleotides: TGTGCCAGCAGTGCCCGGGACGGATACTATGGCTACACCTTC. It specifies CASSARDGYYGYTF.

This clonotype was detected ten times or more. The chain combines TRBV5-1 with TRBJ2-1; possibly TRBD2 for D (6 bases). The length of the CDR3 is 16 residues. Trimming removed 4 bases at V and 4 bases at J, with 18 bases between. CDR1 is SGHRS and CDR2 is YFSETQ in the germline V gene. As DNA, the CDR3 is TGCGCCAGCAGCCAGGGTAGCGGAGTTCCATACAATGAGCAGTTCTTC. Translated: CASSQGSGVPYNEQFF. The full variable domain, in which reference TRBV5-1 and TRBJ2-1 provide the parts outside the CDR3, is KAGVTQTPRYLIKTRGQQVTLSCSPISGHRSVSWYQQTPGQGLQFLFEYFSETQRNKGNFPGRFSGRQFSNSRSEMNVSTLELGDSALYLCASSQGSGVPYNEQFFGPGTRLTVL.

V is TRBV24-1 and J is TRBJ2-3; D is unresolved. The CDR3 contains 13 residues. Germline V gene sequence: CDR1 KGHDR, CDR2 SFDVKD. The CDR3 loop is CGVAGDSTDTQYF. Written as DNA, the CDR3 is TGTGGCGTCGCAGGCGATAGCACAGATACGCAGTATTTT.

This clonotype appeared a few times. A much larger clone lies one base from this, so it may be a read error. V is TRBV10-3 and J is TRBJ1-5; weak D call: TRBD1 (5 bases). CDR1 is ENHRY and CDR2 is SYGVKD in the germline V gene. The length of the CDR3 is 13 residues. CDR3 amino acids: CAVSESGGQPQHF. The CDR3 nucleotides read TGTGCCGTCAGTGAGTCCGGGGGTCAGCCCCAGCATTTT.

This chain uses TRBV27 with TRBJ2-6; D is unclear. Per germline, CDR1 MNHEY and CDR2 SMNVEV (reference sequence). V lost 4 bases and J 0 bases, leaving 4 bases between the germline ends. The CDR3 extends over 14 amino acids. Written as DNA, the CDR3 is TGTGCCAGCAGTTGGCTCTCTGGGGCCAACGTCCTGACTTTC. Translation: CASSWLSGANVLTF.

This clonotype appeared many times. This chain connects TRBV6-6 to TRBJ2-5, with D possibly being TRBD1 or TRBD2 (5 bases each). Germline-derived CDR1 and CDR2 are MNHNY and SVGAGI (reference sequence). Trimming stripped 0 bases from V and 7 bases from J, with 15 bases between. The CDR3 runs to 15 residues. The CDR3 reads CASSYSSPGLRTQYF. The CDR3 DNA follows: TGTGCCAGCAGTTACTCATCCCCGGGGCTTAGGACCCAGTACTTC.

This chain connects TRBV11-2 to TRBJ2-7, with D possibly matching TRBD2 (7 bases). V lost 2 bases and J lost 3, with 11 bases in between. The V gene's germline CDR1 is SGHAT and CDR2 FQNNGV. CDR3 length: 14 amino acids. The CDR3 region is CASSLRGGLYEQYF. CDR3 DNA sequence: TGTGCCAGCAGCTTAAGGGGGGGGCTCTACGAGCAGTACTTC. Drawing the rest from reference TRBV11-2 and TRBJ2-7, the complete variable domain is EAGVAQSPRYKIIEKRQSVAFWCNPISGHATLYWYQQILGQGPKLLIQFQNNGVVDDSQLPKDRFSAERLKGVDSTLKIQPAKLEDSAVYLCASSLRGGLYEQYFGPGTRLTVT.

The V call is TRBV12-3 or TRBV12-4, the J call TRBJ2-3; 11 nucleotides match TRBD2. With V trimmed by 2 bases and J by 8 bases, 3 bases remained unmatched. The CDR3 sequence is 14 residues long. The CDR3 DNA sequence: TGTGCCAGCAGTTTAAGGCTAGCGGGGGGTACGCAGTATTTT. Its translation: CASSLRLAGGTQYF.

This clonotype has a count of ten or more. The chain links TRBV2 to TRBJ1-3, with D possibly TRBD1 on 5 matching bases. The V and J ends lost 7 bases and 8 bases respectively, with 15 bases between them. Germline values: CDR1 SNHLY, CDR2 FYNNEI. The CDR3 length is 13 residues. The DNA for the CDR3 is TGTGCCAGCATCTCGGACATATCAGACACCATATATTTT. Its protein is CASISDISDTIYF.

In this sample, this clonotype turned up many times. The gene calls are TRBV28 and TRBJ1-5; TRBD1 agrees at 8 bases. The CDR3 contains 17 residues. The germline gives CDR1 MDHEN, CDR2 SYDVKM. The V and J ends lost 5 bases and 6 bases, in that order; junction bases with no gene match: 15. The DNA for the CDR3 is TGTGCCAGCAGTAGGGGGTCGGTACAGGGGGTTGGTCAGCCCCAGCATTTT. Translation gives CASSRGSVQGVGQPQHF.

This clonotype was detected ten times or more. This chain joins TRBV6-2 or TRBV6-3 and TRBJ1-6; D gene unclear. V was shortened by 6 bases and J by 9 bases, with 15 bases between the two germline ends. The CDR3 is 14 residues long. CDR1 MNHEY and CDR2 SVGEGT come from the germline V gene. DNA of the CDR3: TGTGCCAGCAGCCTTACGGCGTTTGGTTCACCCCTCCACTTT. Translated: CASSLTAFGSPLHF.

The chain is built from TRBV19 and TRBJ1-5, with 12 bases fitting TRBD1. Unmatched junction bases numbered 6, after V lost 8 bases and J lost 4 bases. This CDR3 is built from 15 residues. CDR1 is LNHDA, CDR2 SQIVND, per germline (reference sequence). CDR3 coding DNA: TGTGCCAGTTGGGACAGGGGGCCAATAAATCAGCCCCAGCATTTT. This encodes CASWDRGPINQPQHF.

This clonotype was detected ten times or more. The chain combines TRBV28 with TRBJ1-1; D uncertain. CDR3 size: 13 residues. CDR1 and CDR2 from the germline V gene are MDHEN and SYDVKM. V was trimmed by 2 bases and J by 3 bases, leaving 7 bases between them. The CDR3 nucleotides are TGTGCCAGCAGTTTAAACCCCCACACTGAAGCTTTCTTT. This codes for CASSLNPHTEAFF. Full variable domain (rest looked up from reference TRBV28 and TRBJ1-1): DVKVTQSSRYLVKRTGEKVFLECVQDMDHENMFWYRQDPGLGLRLIYFSYDVKMKEKGDIPEGYSVSREKKERFSLILESASTNQTSMYLCASSLNPHTEAFFGQGTRLTVV.

This clonotype was recorded many times. This chain connects TRBV7-8 to TRBJ2-5; no definite D call. This CDR3 region has 15 residues. Germline-derived CDR1 and CDR2 are SGHVS and FQNEAQ. Trimming stripped 2 bases from V and 2 bases from J, with 12 bases between. The CDR3 loop reads CASSLKRTPQETQYF. Here the CDR3 DNA reads TGTGCCAGCAGCTTAAAACGGACCCCTCAAGAGACCCAGTACTTC.

The chain has TRBV7-9 and TRBJ1-4; TRBD1 matches at 9 bases. With V trimmed by 2 bases and J by 5 bases, 3 bases remained unmatched. CDR1 and CDR2 (germline): SEHNR, FQNEAQ (reference sequence). The CDR3 covers 15 residues. CDR3 DNA: TGTGCCAGCAGCTTATACGGACAGGGGAATGAAAAACTGTTTTTT. Protein product: CASSLYGQGNEKLFF. The entire variable domain, with the rest obtained from reference TRBV7-9 and TRBJ1-4, is as follows: DTGVSQNPRHKITKRGQNVTFRCDPISEHNRLYWYRQTLGQGPEFLTYFQNEAQLEKSRLLSDRFSAERPKGSFSTLEIQRTEQGDSAMYLCASSLYGQGNEKLFFGSGTQLSVL.

Many counts were recorded for this clonotype. The chain carries TRBV6-5 and TRBJ1-1; D remains unclear. The CDR3 loop spans 13 amino acids. The germline V gene has CDR1 MNHEY and CDR2 SVGAGI. The germline V and J ends were trimmed by 0 bases and 3 bases, with 5 bases remaining between them. DNA for the CDR3: TGTGCCAGCAGTTACTCGACGGACACTGAAGCTTTCTTT. Residues: CASSYSTDTEAFF.

This clonotype appeared many times. The chain employs TRBV5-1 and TRBJ2-1, with 14 bases fitting TRBD2. This CDR3 region has 16 residues. Germline CDR1 SGHRS, CDR2 YFSETQ. J was trimmed by 8 bases and V by 6 bases; bases with no gene match: 10. CDR3 in DNA: TGCGCCAGCAACCCGCGCGGGACTAGCGGGAGCGATGAGCAGTTCTTC. It encodes CASNPRGTSGSDEQFF.

The sample holds many counts of this clonotype. This chain uses TRBV20-1 with TRBJ2-7; TRBD2 agrees at 11 bases. The CDR3 extends over 15 amino acids. CDR1 and CDR2 (germline): DFQATT, SNEGSKA (reference sequence). V gave up 0 bases and J gave up 7 bases; unmatched junction bases: 8. The CDR3 reads CSARDLLAGVGEQYF. In nucleotides, the CDR3 is TGCAGTGCTAGAGATCTACTAGCGGGAGTCGGTGAGCAGTACTTC.

The V call is TRBV27, the J call TRBJ2-3; TRBD2 matches at 12 bases. Losses at the gene ends were 3 bases for V and 6 bases for J; bases not matched to a gene: 10. The germline CDR1 and CDR2 sequences are MNHEY and SMNVEV (reference sequence). The CDR3 is made up of 17 amino acids. CDR3: CASSFLASGGVRDTQYF. In DNA form, the CDR3 reads TGTGCCAGCAGTTTTCTGGCTAGCGGGGGGGTCAGGGATACGCAGTATTTT.

This chain connects TRBV3-1 to TRBJ2-5, with D possibly being TRBD2 (5 bases). V lost 1 base, J lost 5 bases, and 8 bases lay in between. The CDR3 totals 13 residues. Germline-derived CDR1 and CDR2 are LGHDT and YNNKEL (reference sequence). The chain's CDR3 is CASSQGTLETQYF. CDR3 bases: TGTGCCAGCAGCCAAGGGACTCTTGAGACCCAGTACTTC.

This clonotype was seen a handful of times. The J gene is TRBJ2-7, the V gene TRBV7-9; 7 nucleotides agree with TRBD2. CDR3 length: 15 amino acids. The germline CDR1 and CDR2 sequences are SEHNR and FQNEAQ (reference sequence). V was pared by 5 bases and J by 2 bases, with 9 bases of the junction left unmatched. CDR3 sequence: CASSPTGTKTYEQYF. The CDR3, as DNA: TGTGCCAGCAGCCCCACCGGGACTAAAACCTACGAGCAGTACTTC. The full variable domain, with the rest looked up from reference TRBV7-9 and TRBJ2-7, is DTGVSQNPRHKITKRGQNVTFRCDPISEHNRLYWYRQTLGQGPEFLTYFQNEAQLEKSRLLSDRFSAERPKGSFSTLEIQRTEQGDSAMYLCASSPTGTKTYEQYFGPGTRLTVT.

This chain links TRBV4-1 with TRBJ2-2; a weak D match, TRBD2 (6 bases). Trimming cost V 2 bases and J 0 bases, with 13 bases left between them. The germline V gene has CDR1 MGHRA and CDR2 YSYEKL. The CDR3 is made up of 17 amino acids. CDR3 amino acids: CASSQYAGTSNTGELFF. Here the CDR3 DNA reads TGCGCCAGCAGCCAATACGCCGGGACTTCGAACACCGGGGAGCTGTTTTTT.

This clonotype came up many times. The rearrangement joins TRBV9 to TRBJ2-7; the match to TRBD2 covers 7 bases. CDR1 and CDR2 from the germline V gene are SGDLS and YYNGEE. The trim removed 0 bases at V and 3 bases at J, leaving 9 bases unmatched. The CDR3 extends over 16 amino acids. CDR3 DNA sequence: TGTGCCAGCAGCGTAGGAGGCGGGAGTTTTGACTACGAGCAGTACTTC. This translates into CASSVGGGSFDYEQYF.

This clonotype was counted ten times or more. The rearrangement joins TRBV7-2 to TRBJ2-1, with 8 bases aligning to TRBD2. The ends lost 0 bases at V and 4 bases at J; junction bases unmatched: 2. The CDR3 is made up of 15 amino acids. Germline lookup yields CDR1 SGHTA and CDR2 FQGNSA. CDR3 in DNA: TGTGCCAGCAGCTTAGCAAGCGGGAGATACAATGAGCAGTTCTTC. This translates into CASSLASGRYNEQFF.

At least ten counts were recorded for this clonotype. The chain joins TRBV19 to TRBJ1-2, with 7 bases that match TRBD1. The CDR3 has 13 residues. From germline, CDR1 is LNHDA and CDR2 SQIVND (reference sequence). With V trimmed by 5 bases and J by 6 bases, 6 bases remained unmatched. The CDR3 is CASSPPDRDGYTF. As DNA, the CDR3 is TGTGCCAGTAGTCCTCCCGACAGGGATGGCTACACCTTC.

The chain links TRBV7-9 to TRBJ2-1, with 7 bases identical to TRBD2. The CDR3 is 16 residues long. CDR1 is SEHNR and CDR2 is FQNEAQ in the germline V gene (reference sequence). The junction had 8 bases not matched to a gene; V was cut back by 1 base and J by 5 bases. The CDR3 DNA reads as TGTGCCAGCAGCTTAGGGGGTGGGACTACTGACAATGAGCAGTTCTTC. This sequence encodes CASSLGGGTTDNEQFF.